This T cell receptor (beta chain) appears in the sequencing data of a study of shared clonotypes between healthy human individuals. The study, taken as a whole, reports: Estimated richness values were generally larger in naive subsets than in memory subsets.

TCRdb keeps only in-frame clones here, not all; method: immunoSEQ multiplex PCR. This table holds roughly 660,000 clones, about 92% found once. For this clone: Antigen specificity is unknown.

After removal of 6 bases from V and 6 bases from J, the junction contained 9 bases not matched to a gene. Germline CDR1 reads MNHEY; CDR2 reads SMNVEV (reference sequence). This CDR3 has 15 amino acids. The V and J genes are TRBV27 and TRBJ2-1; TRBD2 matches at 9 bases. Sequenced input: memory CD8+ T cells from PBMCs. Sample subset: CD45RO+ cells pooled with CCR7-negative TemRA cells. The origin of this receptor is a man younger than 35 in good health. Some clones in this sample may be carry-over from other donors' samples. In DNA form, the CDR3 reads TGTGCCAGCAGCCACGGGACTAGCCGAATCAATGAGCAGTTCTTC. It encodes CASSHGTSRINEQFF.